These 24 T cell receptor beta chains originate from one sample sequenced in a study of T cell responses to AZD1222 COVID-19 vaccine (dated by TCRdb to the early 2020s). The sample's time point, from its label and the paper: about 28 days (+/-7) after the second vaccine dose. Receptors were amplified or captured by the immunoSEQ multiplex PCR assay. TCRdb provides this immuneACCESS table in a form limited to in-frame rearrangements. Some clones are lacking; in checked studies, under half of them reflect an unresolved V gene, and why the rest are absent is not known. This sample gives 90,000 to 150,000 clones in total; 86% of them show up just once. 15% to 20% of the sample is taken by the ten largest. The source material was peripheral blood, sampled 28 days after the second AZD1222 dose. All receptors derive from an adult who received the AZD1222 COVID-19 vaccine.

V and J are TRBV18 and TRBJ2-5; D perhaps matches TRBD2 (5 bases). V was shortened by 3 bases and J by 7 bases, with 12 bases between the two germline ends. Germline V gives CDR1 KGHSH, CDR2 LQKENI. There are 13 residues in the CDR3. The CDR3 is CASSPDPEGTQYF. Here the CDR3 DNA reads TGTGCCAGCTCACCTGACCCCGAGGGGACCCAGTACTTC.

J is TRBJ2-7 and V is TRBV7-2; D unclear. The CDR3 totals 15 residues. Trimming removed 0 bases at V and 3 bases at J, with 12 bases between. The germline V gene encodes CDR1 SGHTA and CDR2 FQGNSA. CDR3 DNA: TGTGCCAGCAGCTTAGCGCCCTCACCAGACTACGAGCAGTACTTC. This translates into CASSLAPSPDYEQYF.

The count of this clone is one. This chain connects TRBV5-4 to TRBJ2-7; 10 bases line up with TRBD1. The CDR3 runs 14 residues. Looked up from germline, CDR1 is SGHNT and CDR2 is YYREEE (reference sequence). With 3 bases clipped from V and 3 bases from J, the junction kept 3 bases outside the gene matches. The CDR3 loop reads CASSWGQGSYEQYF. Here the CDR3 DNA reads TGTGCCAGCAGCTGGGGACAGGGGAGCTACGAGCAGTACTTC.

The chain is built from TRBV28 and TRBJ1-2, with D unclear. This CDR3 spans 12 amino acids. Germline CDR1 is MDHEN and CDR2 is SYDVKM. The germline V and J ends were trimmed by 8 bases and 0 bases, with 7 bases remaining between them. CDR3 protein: CASGIANYGYTF. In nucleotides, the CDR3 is TGTGCCAGCGGAATCGCTAACTATGGCTACACCTTC.

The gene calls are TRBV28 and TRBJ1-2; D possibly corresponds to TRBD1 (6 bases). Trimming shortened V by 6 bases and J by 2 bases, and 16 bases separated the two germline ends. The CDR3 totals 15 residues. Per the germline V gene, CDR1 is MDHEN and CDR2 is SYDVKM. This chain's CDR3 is CASRGKGTPNYGYTF. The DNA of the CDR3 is TGTGCCAGCAGGGGAAAGGGGACACCGAACTATGGCTACACCTTC.

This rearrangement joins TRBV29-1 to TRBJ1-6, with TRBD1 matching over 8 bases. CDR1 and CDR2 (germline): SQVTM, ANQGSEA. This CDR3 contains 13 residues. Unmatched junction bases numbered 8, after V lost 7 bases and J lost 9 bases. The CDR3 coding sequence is TGCAGCGGCACTACAGGGGGGCCTTCACCCCTCCACTTT. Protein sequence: CSGTTGGPSPLHF. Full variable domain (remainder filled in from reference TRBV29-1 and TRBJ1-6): SAVISQKPSRDICQRGTSLTIQCQVDSQVTMMFWYRQQPGQSLTLIATANQGSEATYESGFVIDKFPISRPNLTFSTLTVSNMSPEDSSIYLCSGTTGGPSPLHFGNGTRLTVT.

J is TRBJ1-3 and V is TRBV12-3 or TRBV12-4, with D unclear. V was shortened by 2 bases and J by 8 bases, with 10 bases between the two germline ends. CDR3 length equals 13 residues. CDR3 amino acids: CASSLRVYDTIYF. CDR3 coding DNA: TGTGCCAGCAGTTTAAGAGTCTACGACACCATATATTTT.

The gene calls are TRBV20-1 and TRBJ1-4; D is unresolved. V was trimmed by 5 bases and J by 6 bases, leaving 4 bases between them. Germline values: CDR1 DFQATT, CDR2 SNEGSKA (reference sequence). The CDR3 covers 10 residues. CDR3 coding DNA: TGCAGTGCTCCCCATGAAAAACTGTTTTTT. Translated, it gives CSAPHEKLFF.

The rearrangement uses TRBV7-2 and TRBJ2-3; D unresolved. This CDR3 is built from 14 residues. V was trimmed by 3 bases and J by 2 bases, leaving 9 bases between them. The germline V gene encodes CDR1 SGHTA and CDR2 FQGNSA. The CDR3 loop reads CASSLVRHTDTQYF. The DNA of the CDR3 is TGTGCCAGCAGCTTGGTGCGGCACACAGATACGCAGTATTTT.

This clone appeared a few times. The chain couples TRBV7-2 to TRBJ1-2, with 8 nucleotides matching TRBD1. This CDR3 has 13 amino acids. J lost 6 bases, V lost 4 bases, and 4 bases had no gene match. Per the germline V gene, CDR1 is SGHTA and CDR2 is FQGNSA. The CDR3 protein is CASSSRQGHGYTF. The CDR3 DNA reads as TGTGCCAGCAGCTCCCGACAGGGGCATGGCTACACCTTC.

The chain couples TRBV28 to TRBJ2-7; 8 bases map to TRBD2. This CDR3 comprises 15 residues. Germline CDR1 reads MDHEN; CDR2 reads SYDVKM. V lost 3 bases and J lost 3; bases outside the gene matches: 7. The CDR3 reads CASSFGLLAVYEQYF. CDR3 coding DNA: TGTGCCAGCAGTTTCGGGCTACTAGCGGTCTACGAGCAGTACTTC.

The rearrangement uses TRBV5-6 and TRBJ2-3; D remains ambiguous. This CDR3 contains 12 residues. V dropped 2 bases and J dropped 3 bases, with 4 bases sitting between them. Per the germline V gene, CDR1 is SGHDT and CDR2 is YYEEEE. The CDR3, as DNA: TGTGCCAGCAGCTTCGGGACAGATACGCAGTATTTT. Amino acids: CASSFGTDTQYF.

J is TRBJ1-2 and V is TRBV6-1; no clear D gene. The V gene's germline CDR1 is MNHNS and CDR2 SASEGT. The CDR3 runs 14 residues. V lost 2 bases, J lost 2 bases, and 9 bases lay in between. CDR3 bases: TGTGCCAGCAGTGAACTTGGGCAGAACTATGGCTACACCTTC. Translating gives CASSELGQNYGYTF.

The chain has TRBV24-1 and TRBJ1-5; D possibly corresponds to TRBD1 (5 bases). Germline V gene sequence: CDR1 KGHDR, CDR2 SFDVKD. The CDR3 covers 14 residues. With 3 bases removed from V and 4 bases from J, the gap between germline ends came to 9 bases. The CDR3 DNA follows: TGTGCCACCAGTGATCCGGGGGGAAATCAGCCCCAGCATTTT. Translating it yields CATSDPGGNQPQHF.

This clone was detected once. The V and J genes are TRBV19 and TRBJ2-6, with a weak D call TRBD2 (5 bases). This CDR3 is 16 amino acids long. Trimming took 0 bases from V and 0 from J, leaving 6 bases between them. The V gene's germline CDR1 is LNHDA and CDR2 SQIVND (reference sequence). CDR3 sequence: CASSIEEGSGANVLTF. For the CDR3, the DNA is TGTGCCAGTAGTATAGAAGAGGGCTCTGGGGCCAACGTCCTGACTTTC.

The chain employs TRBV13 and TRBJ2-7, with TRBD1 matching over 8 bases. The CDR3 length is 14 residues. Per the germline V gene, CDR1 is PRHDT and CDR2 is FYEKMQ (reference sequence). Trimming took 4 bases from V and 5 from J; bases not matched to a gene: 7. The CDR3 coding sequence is TGTGCCAGCAGCTCGACAGGGGATAAACACGAGCAGTACTTC. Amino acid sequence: CASSSTGDKHEQYF.

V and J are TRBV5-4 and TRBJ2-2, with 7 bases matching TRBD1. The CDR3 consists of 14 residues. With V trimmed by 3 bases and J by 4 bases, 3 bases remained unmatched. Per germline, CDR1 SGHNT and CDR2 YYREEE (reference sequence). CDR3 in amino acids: CASSWTGLTGELFF. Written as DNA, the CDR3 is TGTGCCAGCAGCTGGACAGGCCTCACCGGGGAGCTGTTTTTT.

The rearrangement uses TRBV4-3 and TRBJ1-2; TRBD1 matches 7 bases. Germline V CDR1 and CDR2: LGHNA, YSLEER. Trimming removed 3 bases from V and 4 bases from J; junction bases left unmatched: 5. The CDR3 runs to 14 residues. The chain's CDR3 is CASSQEGQLYGYTF. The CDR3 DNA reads TGCGCCAGCAGCCAGGAGGGACAGCTCTATGGCTACACCTTC.

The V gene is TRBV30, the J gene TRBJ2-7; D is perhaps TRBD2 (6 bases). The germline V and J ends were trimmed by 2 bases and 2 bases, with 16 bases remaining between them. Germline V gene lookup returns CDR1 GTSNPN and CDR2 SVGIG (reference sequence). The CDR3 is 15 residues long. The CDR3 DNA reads TGTGCCTGGAGTACACCGGGACTCGGGACCTACGAGCAGTACTTC. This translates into CAWSTPGLGTYEQYF.

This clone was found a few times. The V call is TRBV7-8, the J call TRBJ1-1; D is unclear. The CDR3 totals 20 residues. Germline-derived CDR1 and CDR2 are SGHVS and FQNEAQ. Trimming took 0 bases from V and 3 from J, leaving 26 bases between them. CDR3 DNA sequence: TGTGCCAGCAGCTTAGCGATTCTGACAAGGCCAAAACAAGGACACACTGAAGCTTTCTTT. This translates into CASSLAILTRPKQGHTEAFF.

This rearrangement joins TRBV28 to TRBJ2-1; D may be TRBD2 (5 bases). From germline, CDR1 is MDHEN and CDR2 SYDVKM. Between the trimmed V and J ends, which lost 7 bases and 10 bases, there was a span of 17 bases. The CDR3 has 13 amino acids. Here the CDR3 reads CASIRPGFNEQFF. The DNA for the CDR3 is TGTGCCAGCATTAGACCGGGATTCAACGAGCAGTTCTTC.

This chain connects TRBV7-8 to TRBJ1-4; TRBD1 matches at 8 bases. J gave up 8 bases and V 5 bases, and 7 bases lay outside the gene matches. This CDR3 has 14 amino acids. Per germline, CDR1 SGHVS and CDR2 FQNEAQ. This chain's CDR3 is CASSLDRDREKLFF. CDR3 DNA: TGTGCCAGCAGCCTGGACAGGGATAGAGAAAAACTGTTTTTT. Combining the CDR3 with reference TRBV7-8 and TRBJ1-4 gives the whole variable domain GAGVSQSPRYKVAKRGQDVALRCDPISGHVSLFWYQQALGQGPEFLTYFQNEAQLDKSGLPSDRFFAERPEGSVSTLKIQRTQQEDSAVYLCASSLDRDREKLFFGSGTQLSVL.

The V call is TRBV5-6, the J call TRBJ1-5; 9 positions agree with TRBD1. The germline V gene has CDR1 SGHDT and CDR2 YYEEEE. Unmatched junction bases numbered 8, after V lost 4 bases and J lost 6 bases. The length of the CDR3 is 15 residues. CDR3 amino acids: CASSTGTGNRQPQHF. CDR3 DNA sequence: TGTGCCAGCAGCACCGGGACAGGGAATCGTCAGCCCCAGCATTTT.

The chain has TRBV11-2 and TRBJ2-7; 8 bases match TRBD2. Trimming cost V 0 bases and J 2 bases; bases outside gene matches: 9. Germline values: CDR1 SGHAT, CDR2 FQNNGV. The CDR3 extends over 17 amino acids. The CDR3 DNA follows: TGTGCCAGCAGCTTAGAGCGTCGCGGGGGGCCTCCCTACGAGCAGTACTTC. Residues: CASSLERRGGPPYEQYF.